What follows are 32 T cell receptor beta chains derived from one specimen sequenced in a study of blood T cell repertoires in COVID-19 (dated by TCRdb to 2020 to 2021). Library construction relied on the immunoSEQ multiplex PCR assay. The clones in this table, taken by TCRdb from immuneACCESS, are in-frame only. Not every clone is retained; where verified, under half of the shortfall comes from an unresolved V gene, and the cause of the rest is unknown. This sample gives fewer than 85,000 clones in total; around nine tenths of them show up just once. The ten top clones hold roughly 6.2% of the sample. The sample taken for sequencing was peripheral blood. The receptors derive from a man aged 50 or older with active COVID-19.

The rearrangement links TRBV24-1 to TRBJ1-2, with 9 nucleotides matching TRBD1. J was trimmed by 8 bases and V by 5 bases; bases with no gene match: 11. The CDR3 loop spans 15 amino acids. Looked up from germline, CDR1 is KGHDR and CDR2 is SFDVKD. CDR3 residues: CATSGTQGAVSGYTF. The DNA of the CDR3 is TGTGCCACCAGTGGGACACAGGGGGCGGTTTCAGGCTACACCTTC.

The table lists this clone with a count of one. The chain joins TRBV6-5 to TRBJ2-5, with no clear D. CDR1 and CDR2 from the germline V gene are MNHEY and SVGAGI. This CDR3 spans 13 amino acids. The germline V and J ends were trimmed by 3 bases and 2 bases, with 7 bases remaining between them. CDR3 sequence (DNA): TGTGCCAGCAGTTATGGAGTACAAGAGACCCAGTACTTC. This codes for CASSYGVQETQYF.

The gene calls are TRBV5-5 and TRBJ2-7; D not certain. Trimming stripped 4 bases from V and 2 bases from J, with 7 bases between. Germline loops: CDR1 SGHKS, CDR2 YYEKEE (reference sequence). The CDR3 extends over 12 amino acids. CDR3 nucleotide sequence: TGTGCCAGCAGCCTCTCCCCCTACGAGCAGTACTTC. This codes for CASSLSPYEQYF. Together with reference TRBV5-5 and TRBJ2-7, the CDR3 gives the full variable domain: DAGVTQSPTHLIKTRGQQVTLRCSPISGHKSVSWYQQVLGQGPQFIFQYYEKEERGRGNFPDRFSARQFPNYSSELNVNALLLGDSALYLCASSLSPYEQYFGPGTRLTVT.

This clone occurred many times. V is TRBV7-6 and J is TRBJ2-1; 8 nucleotides align to TRBD2. The germline V gene encodes CDR1 SGHVS and CDR2 FNYEAQ. V lost 2 bases, J lost 4 bases, and 4 bases stayed unmatched. The CDR3 contains 15 residues. The CDR3 loop is CASSLSSGRYNEQFF. The CDR3 DNA follows: TGTGCCAGCAGCTTAAGCAGCGGGAGATACAATGAGCAGTTCTTC.

The rearrangement uses TRBV29-1 and TRBJ1-2, with a possible D match to TRBD1 (5 bases). The CDR3 extends over 12 amino acids. Germline loops: CDR1 SQVTM, CDR2 ANQGSEA. CDR3 DNA sequence: TGCAGTGGAGGGGTTTCAGACTATGGCTACACCTTC. Its translation: CSGGVSDYGYTF.

This chain links TRBV29-1 with TRBJ2-7, with 9 bases identical to TRBD1. The CDR3 covers 14 residues. Trimming cost V 4 bases and J 2 bases; bases outside gene matches: 6. In germline, CDR1 is SQVTM, CDR2 ANQGSEA. The CDR3, as DNA: TGCAGCGTTGTAGGGACAGGGAAGACCTACGAGCAGTACTTC. Translated: CSVVGTGKTYEQYF.

The rearrangement joins TRBV30 to TRBJ1-5; possibly TRBD1 for D (6 bases). This CDR3 comprises 14 residues. Trimming shortened V by 2 bases and J by 11 bases, and 19 bases separated the two germline ends. Germline CDR1 reads GTSNPN; CDR2 reads SVGIG (reference sequence). Written as DNA, the CDR3 is TGTGCCTGGAGTAGGGGAGGGATCGAGGGGGCCCAGCATTTT. As protein: CAWSRGGIEGAQHF.

This clone was found once. The chain carries TRBV29-1 and TRBJ2-1, with D possibly TRBD2 on 6 matching bases. Looked up from germline, CDR1 is SQVTM and CDR2 is ANQGSEA. The ends were cut back, 6 bases at V and 4 bases at J, with 10 bases in the middle. This CDR3 has 12 residues. As DNA, the CDR3 is TGCAGCGTCGGAGGGTTGTACAATGAGCAGTTCTTC. It translates to CSVGGLYNEQFF.

The V and J genes are TRBV7-2 and TRBJ1-4, with 12 bases lining up with TRBD1. Germline V gene data show CDR1 as SGHTA and CDR2 as FQGNSA. This CDR3 is built from 16 residues. With V trimmed by 5 bases and J by 5 bases, 6 bases remained unmatched. The CDR3, as DNA: TGTGCCAGCAGCCAGGGACAGGGGGCCCCAAATGAAAAACTGTTTTTT. As protein: CASSQGQGAPNEKLFF.

The chain recombines TRBV5-1 with TRBJ1-6; D is unclear. Germline assignment: CDR1 SGHRS and CDR2 YFSETQ. The CDR3 has 13 amino acids. Deletions cut 0 bases from V and 7 bases from J, with 5 bases between. The CDR3 spells CASSLDQNSPLHF. CDR3 nucleotides: TGCGCCAGCAGCTTGGATCAGAATTCACCCCTCCACTTT.

This clone has just one count. This chain joins TRBV11-2 and TRBJ2-5; the D gene is possibly TRBD1 (5 bases). Germline CDR1 reads SGHAT; CDR2 reads FQNNGV. Trimming pared 5 bases from V and 2 bases from J, leaving 12 bases between. The CDR3 is 14 residues long. CDR3 in amino acids: CASSPLQVQETQYF. CDR3 nucleotide sequence: TGTGCCAGCAGCCCACTACAGGTTCAAGAGACCCAGTACTTC.

The chain uses TRBV19 and TRBJ2-1; 8 nucleotides line up with TRBD2. CDR1 and CDR2 from the germline V gene are LNHDA and SQIVND (reference sequence). Losses at the gene ends were 6 bases for V and 2 bases for J; bases not matched to a gene: 6. The CDR3 runs to 15 residues. The CDR3 DNA is TGTGCCAGTAGAGTTGCGGGGGGTACCTACAATGAGCAGTTCTTC. Residues: CASRVAGGTYNEQFF. The complete variable domain, with remaining parts taken from reference TRBV19 and TRBJ2-1, reads DGGITQSPKYLFRKEGQNVTLSCEQNLNHDAMYWYRQDPGQGLRLIYYSQIVNDFQKGDIAEGYSVSREKKESFPLTVTSAQKNPTAFYLCASRVAGGTYNEQFFGPGTRLTVL.

The chain employs TRBV7-9 and TRBJ2-5; 10 nucleotides line up with TRBD2. The CDR3 has 14 amino acids. From germline, CDR1 is SEHNR and CDR2 FQNEAQ (reference sequence). The V and J ends lost 4 bases and 5 bases, in that order; junction bases with no gene match: 4. CDR3 amino acids: CASSSLTSGETQYF. The DNA for the CDR3 is TGTGCCAGCAGCTCGTTGACTAGCGGGGAGACCCAGTACTTC.

The sample holds one count of this clone. At one end the junction does not follow the germline gene, possibly because of a read error. CDR3 sequence (DNA): TGTGCCGGGAGCCGGGGAACGCAGTATTTT. This translates into CAGSRGTQYF. The J gene is TRBJ2-3, the V gene TRBV30; tentatively, D is TRBD2 (5 bases). The CDR3 extends over 10 amino acids. Germline V gives CDR1 GTSNPN, CDR2 SVGIG (reference sequence).

This chain links TRBV18 with TRBJ1-2; D ambiguous. This CDR3 contains 13 residues. Trimming left V 1 base short and J 6 bases short, with 9 bases between. Per the germline V gene, CDR1 is KGHSH and CDR2 is LQKENI. The CDR3 region has the DNA TGTGCCAGCTCACCACGACGGGGAGATGGCTACACCTTC. This sequence encodes CASSPRRGDGYTF.

The V call is TRBV11-2, the J call TRBJ1-1; D unclear. V lost 2 bases and J lost 6, with 10 bases in between. Germline lookup yields CDR1 SGHAT and CDR2 FQNNGV. The CDR3 runs 13 residues. Here the CDR3 reads CASSLTVGAEAFF. In DNA form, the CDR3 reads TGTGCCAGCAGCTTAACCGTCGGAGCTGAAGCTTTCTTT.

Comments on this clone: The same CDR3 is also encoded by other DNA sequences in this sample. The CDR3, as DNA: TGTGCCACCAGTGACCCTCCCCGAGAGACCCAGTACTTC. Translating it yields CATSDPPRETQYF. This rearrangement joins TRBV24-1 to TRBJ2-5; D gene ambiguous. The germline gives CDR1 KGHDR, CDR2 SFDVKD. There are 13 residues in the CDR3. V lost 4 bases to trimming and J lost 4 bases, with 9 bases between them.

V and J are TRBV5-5 and TRBJ2-1, with 12 bases lining up with TRBD2. Trimming removed 4 bases from V and 13 bases from J; junction bases left unmatched: 9. The CDR3 contains 14 residues. The germline V gene encodes CDR1 SGHKS and CDR2 YYEKEE (reference sequence). CDR3 in amino acids: CASSPGPSGGGQFF. Here the CDR3 DNA reads TGTGCCAGCAGCCCCGGGCCTAGCGGGGGGGGACAGTTCTTC.

This clone came up once. V gene TRBV6-5 combines with J gene TRBJ1-3; 7 nucleotides match TRBD1. The length of the CDR3 is 15 residues. V lost 6 bases to trimming and J lost 4 bases; unmatched junction nucleotides: 9. Germline V gene lookup returns CDR1 MNHEY and CDR2 SVGAGI. The CDR3 is CASSVLRGVGNTIYF. In DNA, the CDR3 is TGTGCCAGCAGCGTTCTCAGGGGGGTGGGAAACACCATATATTTT.

J is TRBJ2-1 and V is TRBV19, with D unresolved. The V gene's germline CDR1 is LNHDA and CDR2 SQIVND (reference sequence). Trimming removed 4 bases from V and 5 bases from J, with 3 bases in between. CDR3 length equals 11 residues. The CDR3 region has the DNA TGTGCCAGTAGTACCAACAATGAGCAGTTCTTC. Protein sequence: CASSTNNEQFF.

The CDR3 is CASSQTSGSAYTQYF. The CDR3 nucleotides are TGTGCCAGCAGTCAGACTAGCGGGAGTGCGTATACGCAGTATTTT. J is TRBJ2-3 and V is TRBV28; TRBD2 matches 12 bases. Germline CDR1 and CDR2: MDHEN and SYDVKM. Germline trimming cut 5 bases from V and 7 bases from J; bases unmatched to any gene: 7. The CDR3 has 15 amino acids.

The V and J genes are TRBV7-8 and TRBJ2-7; perhaps TRBD2 as D (6 bases). The germline V gene encodes CDR1 SGHVS and CDR2 FQNEAQ. V lost 0 bases to trimming and J lost 5 bases, with 8 bases between them. The CDR3 extends over 13 amino acids. CDR3 residues: CASSLAGRNEQYF. For the CDR3, the DNA is TGTGCCAGCAGCTTAGCGGGGAGGAACGAGCAGTACTTC.

The chain has TRBV7-9 and TRBJ1-1; no definite D call. This CDR3 spans 13 amino acids. The ends were cut back, 5 bases at V and 2 bases at J, with 9 bases in the middle. In germline, CDR1 is SEHNR, CDR2 FQNEAQ (reference sequence). Written as DNA, the CDR3 is TGTGCCAGCAGCCGAACTACTAACACTGAAGCTTTCTTT. Translated: CASSRTTNTEAFF.

The gene calls are TRBV7-9 and TRBJ2-2; 14 bases match TRBD2. The length of the CDR3 is 17 residues. With 3 bases clipped from V and 2 bases from J, the junction kept 2 bases outside the gene matches. The V gene's germline CDR1 is SEHNR and CDR2 FQNEAQ (reference sequence). CDR3 residues: CASSFGLAGGNTGELFF. The CDR3 bases are TGTGCCAGCAGCTTCGGACTAGCGGGAGGTAACACCGGGGAGCTGTTTTTT.

This clone was found once. V usage is TRBV5-5 and J usage is TRBJ1-2; weak D call: TRBD1 (5 bases). Trimming took 2 bases from V and 8 from J, leaving 10 bases between them. This CDR3 is 12 amino acids long. Germline assignment: CDR1 SGHKS and CDR2 YYEKEE (reference sequence). The CDR3 DNA sequence: TGTGCCAGCAGCTTTCAGGGATACGGCTACACCTTC. Amino acids: CASSFQGYGYTF.

This rearrangement joins TRBV29-1 to TRBJ2-1; weak D call: TRBD2 (5 bases). CDR1 is SQVTM, CDR2 ANQGSEA, per germline. CDR3 size: 15 residues. The V end lost 3 bases, the J end lost 2 bases, and 14 bases lay between the germline ends. This chain's CDR3 is CSVDPFRGTYNEQFF. The CDR3 coding sequence is TGCAGCGTTGACCCCTTTAGAGGGACCTACAATGAGCAGTTCTTC.

The chain recombines TRBV28 with TRBJ2-7, with D maybe TRBD2 (5 bases). Germline V gene data show CDR1 as MDHEN and CDR2 as SYDVKM. Trimming stripped 3 bases from V and 7 bases from J, with 22 bases between. The CDR3 has 16 residues. This CDR3 is CASSFIRSGGLEEQYF. CDR3 nucleotide sequence: TGTGCCAGCAGTTTTATTAGGAGCGGTGGCTTGGAGGAGCAGTACTTC.

The chain employs TRBV5-1 and TRBJ2-2, with unresolved D. Germline CDR1 and CDR2: SGHRS and YFSETQ. Between the trimmed V and J ends, which lost 1 base and 0 bases, there was a span of 4 bases. There are 14 residues in the CDR3. The CDR3 DNA is TGCGCCAGCAGCTTGCAGGCGAACACCGGGGAGCTGTTTTTT. As protein: CASSLQANTGELFF.

The chain has TRBV19 and TRBJ1-5; D unclear. Germline V gene sequence: CDR1 LNHDA, CDR2 SQIVND (reference sequence). This CDR3 is built from 15 residues. The V end was cut by 1 base, the J end by 0 bases, with 7 bases between. CDR3 protein: CASSIVGNSNQPQHF. In nucleotides, the CDR3 is TGTGCCAGTAGTATAGTTGGCAATAGCAATCAGCCCCAGCATTTT.

The gene calls are TRBV7-3 and TRBJ2-3; D not certain. The CDR3 sequence is 14 residues long. Between the trimmed V and J ends, which lost 1 base and 4 bases, there was a span of 9 bases. CDR1 SGHTA and CDR2 FQGTGA come from the germline V gene. CDR3 nucleotides: TGTGCCAGCAGCTTAAGGGTTGGAGCAGATACGCAGTATTTT. It specifies CASSLRVGADTQYF.

A word on this clone: Other DNA sequences from this sample encode an identical CDR3 as well. V and J are TRBV9 and TRBJ2-1; 12 nucleotides agree with TRBD2. The CDR3 is made up of 15 amino acids. V was pared by 3 bases and J by 2 bases, with 0 bases of the junction left unmatched. The germline CDR1 and CDR2 sequences are SGDLS and YYNGEE. The CDR3 loop is CASSGLAGAYNEQFF. The CDR3 DNA reads as TGTGCCAGCAGCGGACTAGCGGGAGCCTACAATGAGCAGTTCTTC.

The chain joins TRBV27 to TRBJ2-7; 8 positions agree with TRBD1. Germline V gene sequence: CDR1 MNHEY, CDR2 SMNVEV (reference sequence). This CDR3 contains 13 residues. V shed 5 bases, J shed 9 bases, and the junction held 9 bases outside the gene matches. Written as DNA, the CDR3 is TGTGCCAGCAGTCCGGGACAGGAAGGTTGGCAGTACTTC. It translates to CASSPGQEGWQYF.